The 19 T cell receptor beta chains presented below share a single source sample, sequenced in a study of cytomegalovirus exposure and HLA in healthy donors (dated by TCRdb to 2016 to 2017). Libraries were prepared through the immunoSEQ multiplex PCR assay. The multiplex PCR relied on a mix of 60 forward primers for TCR Vbeta segments and 13 reverse primers for TCR Jbeta segments. The immuneACCESS repertoire file appears here via TCRdb, limited to in-frame rearrangements. These files lack a portion of the clones; in checked studies, under half of the deficit traces to unresolved V genes, and the cause of the others is not known. This sample gives around 200,000 clones in total; 70% to 80% of them show up just once. The ten biggest clones cover 2.7% of the sample. Sequencing used PBMCs. The receptors stem from a woman aged 55-69 years in good health and CMV-seropositive.

In this sample, this clone turned up a few times. DNA of the CDR3: TGTGCCACCAGCCCCGGCGGGACAGGGTTAAGGTATGGCTACACCTTC. Residues: CATSPGGTGLRYGYTF. This rearrangement joins TRBV15 to TRBJ1-2, with 9 bases that match TRBD1. From germline, CDR1 is LNHNV and CDR2 YYDKDF (reference sequence). CDR3 length equals 16 residues. V dropped 5 bases and J dropped 5; count of bases not matched to a gene: 12.

CDR3 sequence reads: CASGFLDTQYF. CDR3 sequence (DNA): TGTGCTAGTGGTTTCCTAGATACGCAGTATTTT. This chain uses TRBV12-5 with TRBJ2-3; D gene unclear. The CDR3 spans 11 residues. The ends were cut back, 3 bases at V and 5 bases at J, with 3 bases in the middle. Germline V lookup: CDR1 LGHNT, CDR2 FRNRAP. Supplemented by reference TRBV12-5 and TRBJ2-3, the full variable domain reads DARVTQTPRHKVTEMGQEVTMRCQPILGHNTVFWYRQTMMQGLELLAYFRNRAPLDDSGMPKDRFSAEMPDATLATLKIQPSEPRDSAVYFCASGFLDTQYFGPGTRLTVL.

The rearrangement links TRBV5-4 to TRBJ1-4; TRBD1 might be the D (6 bases). This CDR3 has 13 residues. Germline CDR1 SGHNT, CDR2 YYREEE (reference sequence). V lost 4 bases to trimming and J lost 8 bases, with 12 bases between them. CDR3 protein: CASSQKGEEKLFF. CDR3 nucleotides: TGTGCCAGCAGCCAAAAGGGGGAAGAAAAACTGTTTTTT.

This chain joins TRBV6-1 and TRBJ1-2; D is perhaps TRBD1 (6 bases). The V gene's germline CDR1 is MNHNS and CDR2 SASEGT. The CDR3 totals 14 residues. V dropped 5 bases and J dropped 2 bases, with 12 bases sitting between them. The CDR3 DNA follows: TGTGCCAGCAGTCTTCTTCAGGGGAACTATGGCTACACCTTC. This encodes CASSLLQGNYGYTF.

The chain uses TRBV5-1 and TRBJ2-5, with 7 bases identical to TRBD2. V shed 3 bases and J 5 bases; nucleotides not matched to a gene: 4. The CDR3 is made up of 13 amino acids. From germline, CDR1 is SGHRS and CDR2 YFSETQ. CDR3: CASSSTSSETQYF. CDR3 nucleotide sequence: TGCGCCAGCAGCTCGACTAGCTCGGAGACCCAGTACTTC.

This sequence joins TRBV12-2 and TRBJ2-7; whether TRBD2, the table's D call, matches the DNA was not checked. TRBV12-2 is deemed a pseudogene. The CDR3 runs 14 residues. CDR3 region: CASPRTSGRPEQYF. CDR3 nucleotide sequence: TGTGCAAGTCCCAGGACTAGCGGGAGACCCGAGCAGTACTTC.

The genes are TRBV4-1 and TRBJ2-7, with 7 bases aligning to TRBD1. The CDR3 length is 15 residues. V trimming: 7 bases; J trimming: 3 bases; junction bases outside the gene matches: 12. CDR1 MGHRA and CDR2 YSYEKL come from the germline V gene. CDR3 sequence (DNA): TGCGCCAGCACCCCAGGACAGGCCGATTTCTACGAGCAGTACTTC. Encoded protein: CASTPGQADFYEQYF.

The rearrangement joins TRBV7-2 to TRBJ2-7; D may be TRBD1 (5 bases). The CDR3 loop spans 15 amino acids. Germline V gene lookup returns CDR1 SGHTA and CDR2 FQGNSA. V was cut by 5 bases and J by 0 bases, with 14 bases left in between. The CDR3 is CASSRSATDSYEQYF. The CDR3 DNA follows: TGTGCCAGCAGCCGATCCGCGACAGACTCCTACGAGCAGTACTTC.

This chain connects TRBV5-1 to TRBJ2-1; D ambiguous. Per germline, CDR1 SGHRS and CDR2 YFSETQ. The CDR3 sequence is 14 residues long. V was cut by 4 bases and J by 0 bases, with 8 bases left in between. The CDR3 nucleotides are TGCGCCAGCAGCCCAAAGAGCTCCTACAATGAGCAGTTCTTC. This gives the protein CASSPKSSYNEQFF.

V and J are TRBV7-9 and TRBJ2-1, with TRBD2 matching over 9 bases. The CDR3 spans 16 residues. V lost 7 bases, J lost 9 bases, and 16 bases stayed unmatched. Germline-derived CDR1 and CDR2 are SEHNR and FQNEAQ (reference sequence). The CDR3 sequence: CASNSPKREEYGEQFF. The CDR3 coding sequence is TGTGCCAGCAATTCACCTAAGCGGGAGGAGTATGGTGAGCAGTTCTTC.

This rearrangement joins TRBV6-4 to TRBJ2-7; the D gene is possibly TRBD2 (5 bases). The V end lost 7 bases, the J end lost 4 bases, and 11 bases lay between the germline ends. Germline lookup yields CDR1 MRHNA and CDR2 SNTAGT. This CDR3 comprises 12 residues. CDR3 residues: CASKRASYEQYF. The CDR3 nucleotides read TGTGCCAGCAAGAGGGCTTCTTACGAGCAGTACTTC.

This clone was seen more than once but under ten times. The chain links TRBV6-5 to TRBJ1-5; 9 bases are shared with TRBD1. J gave up 4 bases and V 10 bases, and 5 bases lay outside the gene matches. The CDR3 is 13 amino acids. Germline V gene sequence: CDR1 MNHEY, CDR2 SVGAGI. The CDR3 sequence is CAIGQGINQPQHF. The DNA for the CDR3 is TGTGCCATTGGACAGGGGATTAATCAGCCCCAGCATTTT.

This clone was found a few times. This chain joins TRBV7-8 and TRBJ2-1; 8 nucleotides agree with TRBD2. V lost 1 base to trimming and J lost 14 bases; unmatched junction nucleotides: 16. The CDR3 is 16 residues long. Per the germline V gene, CDR1 is SGHVS and CDR2 is FQNEAQ. As DNA, the CDR3 is TGTGCCAGCAGCTTAGGGGTCGGGAGTAGCGGGGAGAACAAGTTCTTC. Protein: CASSLGVGSSGENKFF.

This chain joins TRBV2 and TRBJ1-4; possibly TRBD1 for D (6 bases). The CDR3 has 19 amino acids. From germline, CDR1 is SNHLY and CDR2 FYNNEI. V was shortened by 2 bases and J by 7 bases, with 26 bases between the two germline ends. This CDR3 reads CASSERPGGRGILSEKLFF. The CDR3 nucleotides read TGTGCCAGCAGTGAAAGGCCCGGGGGGCGCGGGATCCTTAGTGAAAAACTGTTTTTT.

The chain links TRBV5-8 to TRBJ1-1, with D perhaps matching TRBD1 (6 bases). V was clipped by 0 bases and J by 4 bases, with 13 bases between them. This CDR3 comprises 15 residues. Germline V gene data show CDR1 as SGHTS and CDR2 as YDEGEE. The CDR3 loop is CASSLAVRGFTEAFF. The CDR3 coding sequence is TGTGCCAGCAGCTTGGCGGTCAGGGGCTTCACTGAAGCTTTCTTT.

The chain has TRBV2 and TRBJ1-1; possible D gene TRBD1, 5 bases. From germline, CDR1 is SNHLY and CDR2 FYNNEI. The CDR3 has 13 amino acids. V lost 7 bases and J lost 6, with 15 bases in between. This chain's CDR3 is CASTLGGVAEAFF. The DNA of the CDR3 is TGTGCCAGCACGCTTGGGGGGGTAGCTGAAGCTTTCTTT.

The rearrangement links TRBV5-1 to TRBJ1-3; a weak D match, TRBD1 (5 bases). The CDR3 is 14 amino acids. Per germline, CDR1 SGHRS and CDR2 YFSETQ. Trimming stripped 4 bases from V and 3 bases from J, with 11 bases between. The chain's CDR3 is CASSPRQFGNTIYF. The CDR3, as DNA: TGCGCCAGCAGCCCTAGACAGTTTGGAAACACCATATATTTT. Full variable domain (rest looked up from reference TRBV5-1 and TRBJ1-3): KAGVTQTPRYLIKTRGQQVTLSCSPISGHRSVSWYQQTPGQGLQFLFEYFSETQRNKGNFPGRFSGRQFSNSRSEMNVSTLELGDSALYLCASSPRQFGNTIYFGEGSWLTVV.

This chain connects TRBV5-1 to TRBJ2-3, with D possibly TRBD1 on 5 matching bases. Germline CDR1 is SGHRS and CDR2 is YFSETQ. The V and J ends lost 0 bases and 1 base respectively, with 9 bases between them. The CDR3 covers 15 residues. In DNA form, the CDR3 reads TGCGCCAGCAGCTTGGAGGGCAGGGGCACAGATACGCAGTATTTT. Translation: CASSLEGRGTDTQYF.

V usage is TRBV4-1 and J usage is TRBJ2-2; 11 positions match TRBD2. The CDR3 extends over 15 amino acids. Germline loops: CDR1 MGHRA, CDR2 YSYEKL. With 1 base clipped from V and 5 bases from J, the junction kept 0 bases outside the gene matches. This CDR3 reads CASSQGLAGTGELFF. The CDR3 DNA follows: TGCGCCAGCAGCCAAGGACTAGCGGGGACCGGGGAGCTGTTTTTT.